The subject of this entry is one T cell receptor beta chain. Its target is not known. The data derive from a study of T cells in Graves' hyperthyroidism and ophthalmopathy. Study in general: Any treatment followed the collection of peripheral blood at initial diagnosis.

The CDR3 has 15 residues. V gave up 6 bases and J gave up 6 bases, with 19 bases separating them. Germline assignment: CDR1 SGDLS and CDR2 YYNGEE. The study excluded patients with uncontrolled infection, other autoimmune disease, pregnancy or lactation. Findings and limits, study-wide: Stable hyperthyroidism was told apart from ophthalmopathy by a model built on 13 V-J features. Most thyroid-expanded clonotypes above 0.001 were also found in blood.

TCR beta CDR3 regions were amplified from RNA transcripts. The HTBI set primed first-round TCR CDR3 RT-PCR. Via MiXCR, TCRdb re-called the multiplex PCR reads, giving one row per CDR3 protein. The table records approximately 410,000 distinct CDR3 sequences, approximately 14% of them present only once. This chain uses TRBV9 with TRBJ2-1, with D perhaps matching TRBD2 (6 bases). Sequenced material: blood. The TCR sequence derives from a woman aged 18 to 35 with Graves' hyperthyroidism. In DNA, the CDR3 is TGTGCCAGCAACAATATAGCGGCCCGGGGCAATGAGCAGTTCTTC. It translates to CASNNIAARGNEQFF.